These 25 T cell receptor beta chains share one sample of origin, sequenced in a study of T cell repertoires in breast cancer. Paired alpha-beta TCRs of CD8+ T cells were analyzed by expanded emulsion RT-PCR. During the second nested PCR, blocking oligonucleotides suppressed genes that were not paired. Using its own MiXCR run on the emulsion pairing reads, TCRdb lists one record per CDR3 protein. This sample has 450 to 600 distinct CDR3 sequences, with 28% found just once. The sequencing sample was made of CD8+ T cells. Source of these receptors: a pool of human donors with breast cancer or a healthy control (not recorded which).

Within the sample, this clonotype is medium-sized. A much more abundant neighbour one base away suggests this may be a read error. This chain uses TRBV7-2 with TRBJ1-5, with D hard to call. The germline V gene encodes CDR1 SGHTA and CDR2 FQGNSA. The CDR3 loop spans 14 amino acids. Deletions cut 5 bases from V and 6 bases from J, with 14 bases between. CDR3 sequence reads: CASSVFAVSQPQHF. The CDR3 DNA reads TGTGCCAGCAGCGTATTCGCAGTCAGTCAGCCCCAGCATTTT.

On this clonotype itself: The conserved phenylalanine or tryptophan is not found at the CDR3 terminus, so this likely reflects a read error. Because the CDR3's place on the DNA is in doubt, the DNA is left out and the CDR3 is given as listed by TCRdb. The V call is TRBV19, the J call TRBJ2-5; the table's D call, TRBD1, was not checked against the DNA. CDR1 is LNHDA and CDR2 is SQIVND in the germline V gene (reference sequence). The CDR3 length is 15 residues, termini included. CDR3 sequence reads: CASSAGTGDAETQCL.

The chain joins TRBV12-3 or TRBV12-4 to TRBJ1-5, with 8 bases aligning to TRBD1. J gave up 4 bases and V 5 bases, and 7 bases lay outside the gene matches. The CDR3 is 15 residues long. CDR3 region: CASSPGTGPNQPQHF. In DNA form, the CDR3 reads TGTGCCAGCAGTCCCGGGACAGGACCAAATCAGCCCCAGCATTTT.

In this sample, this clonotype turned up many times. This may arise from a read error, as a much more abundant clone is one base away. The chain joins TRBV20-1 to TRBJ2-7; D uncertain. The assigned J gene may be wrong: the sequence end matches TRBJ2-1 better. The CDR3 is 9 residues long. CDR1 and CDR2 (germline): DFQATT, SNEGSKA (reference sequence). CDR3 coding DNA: TGCAGTGTAGGCTACGAGCAGTTCTTC. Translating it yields CSVGYEQFF.

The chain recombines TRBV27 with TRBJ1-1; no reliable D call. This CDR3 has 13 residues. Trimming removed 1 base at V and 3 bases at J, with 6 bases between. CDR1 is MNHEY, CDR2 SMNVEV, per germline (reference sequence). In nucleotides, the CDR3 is TGTGCCAGCAGTTTATGGGGAGACACTGAAGCTTTCTTT. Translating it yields CASSLWGDTEAFF.

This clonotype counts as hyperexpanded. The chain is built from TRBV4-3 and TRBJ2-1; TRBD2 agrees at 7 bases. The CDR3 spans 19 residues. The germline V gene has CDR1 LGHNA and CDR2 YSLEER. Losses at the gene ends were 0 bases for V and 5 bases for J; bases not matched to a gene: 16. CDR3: CASSQDPRGAGIRHNEQFF. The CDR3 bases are TGCGCCAGCAGCCAAGACCCCCGTGGAGCGGGGATTCGGCACAATGAGCAGTTCTTC.

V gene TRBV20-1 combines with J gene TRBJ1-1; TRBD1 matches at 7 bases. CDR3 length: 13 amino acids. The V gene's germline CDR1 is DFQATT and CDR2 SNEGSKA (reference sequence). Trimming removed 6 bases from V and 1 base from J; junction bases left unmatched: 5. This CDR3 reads CSAARGWNTEAFF. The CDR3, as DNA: TGCAGTGCCGCCAGGGGGTGGAACACTGAAGCTTTCTTT.

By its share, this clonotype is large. The CDR3 loop reads CSARAGGYEAFF. CDR3 sequence (DNA): TGCAGTGCTAGGGCGGGGGGCTATGAAGCTTTCTTT. The chain has TRBV20-1 and TRBJ1-1; D perhaps matches TRBD1 (6 bases). Germline loops: CDR1 DFQATT, CDR2 SNEGSKA (reference sequence). This CDR3 is built from 12 residues. Trimming shortened V by 3 bases and J by 7 bases, and 12 bases separated the two germline ends.

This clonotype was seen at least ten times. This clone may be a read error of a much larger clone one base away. The CDR3 region is CASRLAGVSDEQFF. CDR3 DNA: TGTGCCAGCAGATTAGCGGGAGTGAGCGATGAGCAGTTCTTC. The rearrangement links TRBV13 to TRBJ2-1; 9 bases map to TRBD2. The germline V gene has CDR1 PRHDT and CDR2 FYEKMQ (reference sequence). The CDR3 covers 14 residues.

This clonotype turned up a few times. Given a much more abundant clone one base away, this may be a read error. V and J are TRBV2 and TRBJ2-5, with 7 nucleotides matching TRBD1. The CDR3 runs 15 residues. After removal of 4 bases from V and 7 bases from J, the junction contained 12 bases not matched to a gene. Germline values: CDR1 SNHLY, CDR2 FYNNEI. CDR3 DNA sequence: TGTGCCAGCAGTGCCGCGACAGGGTCTTCAGGGACCCAGTACTTC. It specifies CASSAATGSSGTQYF. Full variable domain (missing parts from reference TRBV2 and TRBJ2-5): EPEVTQTPSHQVTQMGQEVILRCVPISNHLYFYWYRQILGQKVEFLVSFYNNEISEKSEIFDDQFSVERPDGSNFTLKIRSTKLEDSAMYFCASSAATGSSGTQYFGPGTRLLVL.

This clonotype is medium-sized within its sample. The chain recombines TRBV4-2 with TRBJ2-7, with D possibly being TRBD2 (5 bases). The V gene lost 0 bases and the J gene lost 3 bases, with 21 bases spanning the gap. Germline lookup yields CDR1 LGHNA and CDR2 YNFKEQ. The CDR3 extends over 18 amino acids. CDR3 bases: TGTGCCAGCAGCCAAGATAGCCCCACCGGGGAATCGGTCTACGAGCAGTACTTC. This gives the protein CASSQDSPTGESVYEQYF.

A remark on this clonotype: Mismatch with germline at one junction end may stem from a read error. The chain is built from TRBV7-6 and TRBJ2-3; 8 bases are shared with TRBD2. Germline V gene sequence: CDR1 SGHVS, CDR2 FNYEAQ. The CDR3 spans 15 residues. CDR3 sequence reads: CDSSLAGGGKDTQYF. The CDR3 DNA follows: TGTGACAGCAGCTTAGCCGGGGGGGGCAAAGATACGCAGTATTTT.

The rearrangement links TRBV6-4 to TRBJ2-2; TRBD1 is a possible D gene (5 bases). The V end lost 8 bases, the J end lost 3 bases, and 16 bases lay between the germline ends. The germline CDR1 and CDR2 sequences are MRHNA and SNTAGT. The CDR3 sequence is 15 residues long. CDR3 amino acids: CASSDSTEDTGELFF. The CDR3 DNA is TGTGCCAGCTCAGATTCGACAGAGGACACCGGGGAGCTGTTTTTT.

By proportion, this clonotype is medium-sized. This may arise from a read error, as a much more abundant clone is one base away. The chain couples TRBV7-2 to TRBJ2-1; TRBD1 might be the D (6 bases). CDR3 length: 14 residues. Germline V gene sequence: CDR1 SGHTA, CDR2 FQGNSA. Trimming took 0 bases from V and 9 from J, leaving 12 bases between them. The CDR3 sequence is CASSLAAGASEQFF. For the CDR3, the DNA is TGTGCCAGCAGCTTAGCCGCAGGGGCGAGTGAGCAGTTCTTC.

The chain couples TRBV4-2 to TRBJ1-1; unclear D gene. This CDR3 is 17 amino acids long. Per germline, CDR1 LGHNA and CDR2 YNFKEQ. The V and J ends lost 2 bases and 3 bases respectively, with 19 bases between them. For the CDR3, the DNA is TGTGCCAGCAGCCAAAATCAGTGGACCATTGGGGACACTGAAGCTTTCTTT. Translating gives CASSQNQWTIGDTEAFF.

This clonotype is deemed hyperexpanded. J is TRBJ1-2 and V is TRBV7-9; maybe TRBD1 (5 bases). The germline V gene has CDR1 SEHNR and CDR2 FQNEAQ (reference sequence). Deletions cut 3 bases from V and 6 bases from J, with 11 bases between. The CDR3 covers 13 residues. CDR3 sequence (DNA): TGTGCCAGCAGCTTCTCAGGGAATGATGGCTACACCTTC. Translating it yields CASSFSGNDGYTF. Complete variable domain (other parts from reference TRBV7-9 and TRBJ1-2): DTGVSQNPRHKITKRGQNVTFRCDPISEHNRLYWYRQTLGQGPEFLTYFQNEAQLEKSRLLSDRFSAERPKGSFSTLEIQRTEQGDSAMYLCASSFSGNDGYTFGSGTRLTVV.

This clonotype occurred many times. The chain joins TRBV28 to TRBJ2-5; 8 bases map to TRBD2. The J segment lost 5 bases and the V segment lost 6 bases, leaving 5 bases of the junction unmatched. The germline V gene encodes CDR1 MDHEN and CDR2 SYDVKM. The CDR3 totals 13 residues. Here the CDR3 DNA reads TGTGCCAGCAGGTTAGCGGGGTTTGAGACCCAGTACTTC. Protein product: CASRLAGFETQYF.

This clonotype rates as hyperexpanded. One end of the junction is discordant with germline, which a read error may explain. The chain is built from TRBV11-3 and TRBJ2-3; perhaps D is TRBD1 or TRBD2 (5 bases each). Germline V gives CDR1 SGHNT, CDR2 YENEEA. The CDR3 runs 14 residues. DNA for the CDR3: TGTGCCAGCAGCTTAGGGGGGAGCACAGGTACGCAGTATTTT. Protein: CASSLGGSTGTQYF.

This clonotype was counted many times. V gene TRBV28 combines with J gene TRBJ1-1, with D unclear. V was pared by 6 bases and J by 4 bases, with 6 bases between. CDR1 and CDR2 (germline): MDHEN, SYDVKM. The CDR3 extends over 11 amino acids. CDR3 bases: TGTGCCAGCAGAAGAGTCACTGAAGCTTTCTTT. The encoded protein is CASRRVTEAFF.

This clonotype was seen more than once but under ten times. The CDR3 bases are TGTGCCAGCAGCACCGGGATTTATAACAATGAGCAGTTCTTC. As protein: CASSTGIYNNEQFF. The chain employs TRBV11-2 and TRBJ2-1; D may be TRBD2 (5 bases). Trimming removed 5 bases at V and 5 bases at J, with 13 bases between. CDR1 is SGHAT, CDR2 FQNNGV, per germline. The CDR3 is made up of 14 amino acids.

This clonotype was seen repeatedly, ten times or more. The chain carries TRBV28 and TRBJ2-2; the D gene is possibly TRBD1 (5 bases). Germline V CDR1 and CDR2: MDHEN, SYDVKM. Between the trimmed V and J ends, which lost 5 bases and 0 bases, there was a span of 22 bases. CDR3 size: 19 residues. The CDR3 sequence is CASSPTKFLTDANTGELFF. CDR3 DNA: TGTGCCAGCAGTCCCACCAAGTTCCTGACAGACGCGAACACCGGGGAGCTGTTTTTT.

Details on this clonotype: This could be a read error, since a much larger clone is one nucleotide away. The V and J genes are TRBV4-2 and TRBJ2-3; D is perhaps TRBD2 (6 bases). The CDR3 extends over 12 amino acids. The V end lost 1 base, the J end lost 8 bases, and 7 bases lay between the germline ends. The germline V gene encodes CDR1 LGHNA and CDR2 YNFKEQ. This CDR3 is CASSQGRGTQYF. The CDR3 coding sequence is TGTGCCAGCAGCCAAGGGCGGGGTACGCAGTATTTT.

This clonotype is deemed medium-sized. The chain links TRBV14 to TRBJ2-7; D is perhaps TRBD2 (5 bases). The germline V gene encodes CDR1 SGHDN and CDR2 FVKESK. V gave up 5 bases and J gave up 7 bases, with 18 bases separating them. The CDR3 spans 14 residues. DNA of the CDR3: TGTGCCAGCAGCTTCCTAGAGAACCCGGGAGAGCAGTACTTC. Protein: CASSFLENPGEQYF.

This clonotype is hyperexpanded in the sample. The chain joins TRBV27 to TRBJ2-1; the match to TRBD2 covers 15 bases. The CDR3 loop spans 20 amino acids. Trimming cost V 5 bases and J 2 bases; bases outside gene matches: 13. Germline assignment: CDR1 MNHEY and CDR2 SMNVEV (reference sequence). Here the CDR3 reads CASSNRPGTSGRNPYNEQFF. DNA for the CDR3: TGTGCCAGCAGTAATAGACCCGGGACTAGCGGGAGGAATCCCTACAATGAGCAGTTCTTC.

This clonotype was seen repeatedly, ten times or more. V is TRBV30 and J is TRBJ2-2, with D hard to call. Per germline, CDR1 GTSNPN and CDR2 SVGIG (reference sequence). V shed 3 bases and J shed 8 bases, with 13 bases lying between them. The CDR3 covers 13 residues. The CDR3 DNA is TGTGCCTGGAGGGGGATGGGTCAGGGGGAGCTGTTTTTT. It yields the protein CAWRGMGQGELFF.